A selection of T cell receptor beta chains follows, all from one sample in a study of cytotoxic CD8 clonotypes in ibrutinib-treated CLL. The assay was immunoSEQ multiplex PCR, and TCRdb's table has in-frame clones only and misses some. The sample carries fewer than 400,000 clones, 67% recorded once. The sample in question was PBMCs, obtained after 36 months of ibrutinib treatment. The source of these receptors is a human donor with chronic lymphocytic leukemia. Both conserved end residues are part of each CDR3. The D gene is left open where the match is weak. Some rows have no size entry. The others give once, few or many, or a class for an expanded clone.

clone size,D gene,V gene,J gene,CDR3 protein,CDR3 DNA
NA,TRBD1,TRBV7-6,TRBJ1-2,CASSLEGAGINYGYTF,TGTGCCAGCAGCTTAGAGGGGGCAGGAATTAACTATGGCTACACCTTC
NA,NA,TRBV2,TRBJ1-2,CASILNRNREGYGYTF,TGTGCCAGCATTTTGAATCGTAACAGGGAGGGTTATGGCTACACCTTC
NA,NA,TRBV5-6,TRBJ1-1,CASSLWRTNTEAFF,TGTGCCAGCAGCTTGTGGAGGACGAACACTGAAGCTTTCTTT
NA,NA,TRBV6-5,TRBJ2-7,CASNRWRYREGEQYF,TGTGCCAGCAATAGGTGGAGGTACAGGGAAGGAGAGCAGTACTTC
NA,TRBD1,TRBV25-1,TRBJ2-2,CASRRQGNTGELFF,TGTGCCAGCCGAAGACAGGGGAACACCGGGGAGCTGTTTTTT
few,NA,TRBV20-1,TRBJ2-1,CSVGGPLEQFF,TGCAGTGTCGGGGGGCCGCTTGAGCAGTTCTTC
NA,NA,TRBV5-1,TRBJ2-7,CASSLYGSLGVYEQYF,TGCGCCAGCAGCTTGTATGGTAGCCTTGGGGTCTACGAGCAGTACTTC
NA,NA,TRBV29-1,TRBJ2-2,CSVRQGPYTGELFF,TGCAGCGTTAGGCAGGGGCCCTACACCGGGGAGCTGTTTTTT
NA,TRBD2,TRBV7-6,TRBJ2-3,CASSLLAGGLDTQYF,TGTGCCAGCAGCTTATTAGCGGGGGGGTTGGATACGCAGTATTTT
NA,NA,TRBV10-2,TRBJ2-2,CASSEQANTGELFF,TGCGCCAGCAGTGAACAGGCGAACACCGGGGAGCTGTTTTTT
NA,NA,TRBV2,TRBJ1-6,CASSELTGTYNSPLHF,TGTGCCAGCAGTGAACTTACCGGGACGTATAATTCACCCCTCCACTTT
few,TRBD2,TRBV11-2,TRBJ2-7,CASSPTSGRFYEQYF,TGTGCCAGCAGCCCGACTAGCGGGAGATTTTACGAGCAGTACTTC
NA,TRBD1,TRBV5-4,TRBJ1-6,CASSSVPGDRVNSPLHF,TGTGCCAGCAGTTCCGTACCCGGGGACAGGGTGAATTCACCCCTCCACTTT
once,NA,TRBV28,TRBJ2-3,CASSLSPSTDTQYF,TGTGCCAGCAGTTTATCCCCCAGCACAGATACGCAGTATTTT